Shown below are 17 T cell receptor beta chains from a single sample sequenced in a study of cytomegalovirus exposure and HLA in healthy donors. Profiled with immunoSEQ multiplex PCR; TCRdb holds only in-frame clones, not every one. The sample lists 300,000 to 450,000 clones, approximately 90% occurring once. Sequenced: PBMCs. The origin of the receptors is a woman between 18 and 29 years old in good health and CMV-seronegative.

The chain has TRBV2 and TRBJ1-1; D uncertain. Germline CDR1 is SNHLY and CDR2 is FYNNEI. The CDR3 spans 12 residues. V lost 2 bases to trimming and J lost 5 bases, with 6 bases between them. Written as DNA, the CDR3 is TGTGCCAGCAGTGAACACAGAACTGAAGCTTTCTTT. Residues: CASSEHRTEAFF. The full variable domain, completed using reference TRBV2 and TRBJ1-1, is EPEVTQTPSHQVTQMGQEVILRCVPISNHLYFYWYRQILGQKVEFLVSFYNNEISEKSEIFDDQFSVERPDGSNFTLKIRSTKLEDSAMYFCASSEHRTEAFFGQGTRLTVV.

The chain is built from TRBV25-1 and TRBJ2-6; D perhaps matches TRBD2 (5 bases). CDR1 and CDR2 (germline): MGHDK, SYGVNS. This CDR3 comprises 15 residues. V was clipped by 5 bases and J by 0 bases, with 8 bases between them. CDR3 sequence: CASSFGNSGANVLTF. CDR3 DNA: TGTGCCAGCAGTTTCGGGAACTCTGGGGCCAACGTCCTGACTTTC.

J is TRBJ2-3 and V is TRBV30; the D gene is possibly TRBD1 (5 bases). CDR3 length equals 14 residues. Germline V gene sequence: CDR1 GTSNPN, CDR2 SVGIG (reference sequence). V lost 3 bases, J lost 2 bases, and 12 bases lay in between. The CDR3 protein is CAWSRDAYTDTQYF. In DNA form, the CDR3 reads TGTGCCTGGAGCAGGGATGCTTACACAGATACGCAGTATTTT.

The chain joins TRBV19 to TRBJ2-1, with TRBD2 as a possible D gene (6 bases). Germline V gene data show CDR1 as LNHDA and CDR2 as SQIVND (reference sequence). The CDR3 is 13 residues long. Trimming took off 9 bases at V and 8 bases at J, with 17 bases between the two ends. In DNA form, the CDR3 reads TGTGCCAGCTCATCGGGCCCGGGGGATGAGCAGTTCTTC. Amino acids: CASSSGPGDEQFF.

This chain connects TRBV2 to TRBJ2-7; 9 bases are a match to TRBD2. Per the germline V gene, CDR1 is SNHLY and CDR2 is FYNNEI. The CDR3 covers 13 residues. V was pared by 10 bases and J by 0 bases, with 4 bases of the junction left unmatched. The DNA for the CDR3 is TGTGCCATATTAGCGGGAGCCTCCTACGAGCAGTACTTC. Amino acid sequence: CAILAGASYEQYF.

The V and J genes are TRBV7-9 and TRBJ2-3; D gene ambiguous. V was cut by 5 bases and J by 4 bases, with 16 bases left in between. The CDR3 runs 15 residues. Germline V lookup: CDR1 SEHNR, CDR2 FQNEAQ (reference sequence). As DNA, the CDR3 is TGTGCCAGCAGCCCACCCCAGATCGAGGCAGATACGCAGTATTTT. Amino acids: CASSPPQIEADTQYF.

The CDR3 loop is CASSERDFPHPTQYF. DNA of the CDR3: TGTGCCAGCAGTGAAAGGGACTTTCCTCATCCCACGCAGTATTTT. The chain joins TRBV6-1 to TRBJ2-3, with D perhaps matching TRBD2 (6 bases). V lost 2 bases, J lost 9 bases, and 18 bases lay in between. The CDR3 runs to 15 residues. CDR1 is MNHNS and CDR2 is SASEGT in the germline V gene.

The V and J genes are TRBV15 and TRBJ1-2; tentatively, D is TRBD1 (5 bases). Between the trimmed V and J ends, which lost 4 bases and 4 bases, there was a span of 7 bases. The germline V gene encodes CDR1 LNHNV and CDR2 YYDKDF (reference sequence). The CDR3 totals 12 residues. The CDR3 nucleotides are TGTGCCACCAGCACCACAGGCTATGGCTACACCTTC. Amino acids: CATSTTGYGYTF.

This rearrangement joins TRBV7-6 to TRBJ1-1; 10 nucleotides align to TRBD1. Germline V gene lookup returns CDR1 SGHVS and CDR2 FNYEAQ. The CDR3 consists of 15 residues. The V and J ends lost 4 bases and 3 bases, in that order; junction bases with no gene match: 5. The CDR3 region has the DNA TGTGCCAGCAGCTCGGGACAGGGGTTTGACACTGAAGCTTTCTTT. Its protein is CASSSGQGFDTEAFF. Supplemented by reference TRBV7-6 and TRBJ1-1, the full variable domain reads GAGVSQSPRYKVTKRGQDVALRCDPISGHVSLYWYRQALGQGPEFLTYFNYEAQQDKSGLPNDRFSAERPEGSISTLTIQRTEQRDSAMYRCASSSGQGFDTEAFFGQGTRLTVV.

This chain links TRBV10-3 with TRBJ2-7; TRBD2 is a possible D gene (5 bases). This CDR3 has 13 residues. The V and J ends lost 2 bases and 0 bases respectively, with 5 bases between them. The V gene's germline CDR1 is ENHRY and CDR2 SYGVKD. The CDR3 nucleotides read TGTGCCATCAGTGAGCGGGGCTCCTACGAGCAGTACTTC. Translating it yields CAISERGSYEQYF.

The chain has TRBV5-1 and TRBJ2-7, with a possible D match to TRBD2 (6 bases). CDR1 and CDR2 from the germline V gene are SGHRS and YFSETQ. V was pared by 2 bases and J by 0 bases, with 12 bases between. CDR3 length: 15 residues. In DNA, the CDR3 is TGCGCCAGCAGCTTAGCTACGGACTACTCCTACGAGCAGTACTTC. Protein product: CASSLATDYSYEQYF. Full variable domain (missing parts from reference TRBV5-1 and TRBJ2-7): KAGVTQTPRYLIKTRGQQVTLSCSPISGHRSVSWYQQTPGQGLQFLFEYFSETQRNKGNFPGRFSGRQFSNSRSEMNVSTLELGDSALYLCASSLATDYSYEQYFGPGTRLTVT.

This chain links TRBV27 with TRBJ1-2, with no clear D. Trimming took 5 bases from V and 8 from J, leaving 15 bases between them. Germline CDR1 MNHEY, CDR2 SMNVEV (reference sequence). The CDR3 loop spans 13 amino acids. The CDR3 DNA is TGTGCCAGCAGTCCCGGGATCTTGGTGGGCTACACCTTC. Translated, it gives CASSPGILVGYTF.

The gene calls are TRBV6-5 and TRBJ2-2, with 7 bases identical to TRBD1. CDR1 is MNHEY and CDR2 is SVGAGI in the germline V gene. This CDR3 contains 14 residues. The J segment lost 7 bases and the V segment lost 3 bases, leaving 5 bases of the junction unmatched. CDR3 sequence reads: CASSYAGGNGELFF. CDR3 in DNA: TGTGCCAGCAGTTATGCAGGGGGAAACGGGGAGCTGTTTTTT.

The CDR3 is CASSTRGSNYGYTF. The CDR3 bases are TGTGCCAGCAGTACTAGGGGGTCCAACTATGGCTACACCTTC. The chain couples TRBV5-4 to TRBJ1-2; D might be TRBD1 (6 bases). Trimming cost V 5 bases and J 2 bases, with 13 bases left between them. This CDR3 contains 14 residues. In germline, CDR1 is SGHNT, CDR2 YYREEE (reference sequence).

CDR3 bases: TGTGCCAGCAGTGACGCCGGGACCCGGAGGGCAGATACGCAGTATTTT. Translation gives CASSDAGTRRADTQYF. This rearrangement joins TRBV6-1 to TRBJ2-3; D may be TRBD2 (6 bases). Germline V lookup: CDR1 MNHNS, CDR2 SASEGT. This CDR3 region has 16 residues. Trimming left V 3 bases short and J 4 bases short, with 17 bases between.

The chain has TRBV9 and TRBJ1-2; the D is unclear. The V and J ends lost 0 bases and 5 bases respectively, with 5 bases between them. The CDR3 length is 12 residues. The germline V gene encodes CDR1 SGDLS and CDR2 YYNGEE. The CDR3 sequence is CASSVGQYGYTF. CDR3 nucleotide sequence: TGTGCCAGCAGCGTAGGACAATATGGCTACACCTTC.

DNA for the CDR3: TGTGCCAGTAGTATACGGGGAGGTGAGCAGTACTTC. The encoded protein is CASSIRGGEQYF. V is TRBV19 and J is TRBJ2-7; maybe TRBD2 (6 bases). Between the trimmed V and J ends, which lost 2 bases and 7 bases, there was a span of 9 bases. The CDR3 is 12 amino acids. CDR1 is LNHDA and CDR2 is SQIVND in the germline V gene (reference sequence).